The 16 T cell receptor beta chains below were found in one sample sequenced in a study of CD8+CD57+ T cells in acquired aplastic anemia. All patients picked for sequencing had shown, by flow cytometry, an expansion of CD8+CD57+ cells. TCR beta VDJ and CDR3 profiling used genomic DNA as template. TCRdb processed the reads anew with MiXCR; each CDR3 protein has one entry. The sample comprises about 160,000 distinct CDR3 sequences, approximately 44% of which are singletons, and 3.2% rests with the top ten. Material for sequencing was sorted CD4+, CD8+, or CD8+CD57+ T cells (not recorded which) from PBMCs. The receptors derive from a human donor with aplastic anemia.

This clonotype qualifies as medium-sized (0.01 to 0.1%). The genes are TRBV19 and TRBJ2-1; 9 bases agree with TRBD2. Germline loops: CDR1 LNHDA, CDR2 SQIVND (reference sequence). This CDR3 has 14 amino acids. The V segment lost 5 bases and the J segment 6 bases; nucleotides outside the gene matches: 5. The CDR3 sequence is CASSQSGRFNEQFF. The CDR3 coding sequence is TGTGCCAGTAGTCAGAGCGGGAGGTTCAATGAGCAGTTCTTC.

The CDR3 region is CASGPGLRTDTQYF. In DNA, the CDR3 is TGCGCCAGCGGGCCAGGACTCAGGACAGATACGCAGTATTTT. The V call is TRBV10-1, the J call TRBJ2-3; D might be TRBD2 (5 bases). The germline gives CDR1 WNHNN, CDR2 SYGVQD (reference sequence). The ends were cut back, 8 bases at V and 3 bases at J, with 15 bases in the middle. The CDR3 contains 14 residues.

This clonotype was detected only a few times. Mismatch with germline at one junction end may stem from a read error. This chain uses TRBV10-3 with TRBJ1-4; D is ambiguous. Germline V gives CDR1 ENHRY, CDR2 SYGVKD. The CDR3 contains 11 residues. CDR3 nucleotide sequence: TGTGCCATTAGTGAAGGTCGTCGGCTGTTTTTT. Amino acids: CAISEGRRLFF.

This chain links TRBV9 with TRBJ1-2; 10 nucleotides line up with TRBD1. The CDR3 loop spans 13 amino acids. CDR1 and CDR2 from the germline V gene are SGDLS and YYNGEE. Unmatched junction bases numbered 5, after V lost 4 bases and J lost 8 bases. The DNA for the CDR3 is TGTGCCAGCAGCCCCGGGACAGGGGAAGGCTACACCTTC. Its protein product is CASSPGTGEGYTF.

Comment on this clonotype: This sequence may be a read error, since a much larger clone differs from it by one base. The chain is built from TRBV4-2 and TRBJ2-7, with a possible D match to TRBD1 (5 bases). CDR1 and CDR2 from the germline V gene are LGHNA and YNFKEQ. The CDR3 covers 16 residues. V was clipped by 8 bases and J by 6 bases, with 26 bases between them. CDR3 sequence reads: CASRPPPGQGVGEQYF. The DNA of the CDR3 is TGTGCCAGCCGCCCCCCCCCCGGGCAGGGCGTCGGCGAGCAGTACTTC.

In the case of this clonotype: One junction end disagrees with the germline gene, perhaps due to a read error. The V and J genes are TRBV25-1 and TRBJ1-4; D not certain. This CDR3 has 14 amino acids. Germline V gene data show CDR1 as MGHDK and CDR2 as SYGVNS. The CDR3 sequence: CASSPPIRNEKLLF. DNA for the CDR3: TGTGCCAGCAGCCCTCCTATACGTAATGAAAAACTGCTTTTT.

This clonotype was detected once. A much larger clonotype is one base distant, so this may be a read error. CDR3 residues: CASSQAAARHTEAFF. The CDR3 region has the DNA TGTGCCAGCAGCCAAGCTGCCGCGCGTCACACTGAAGCTTTCTTT. The J gene is TRBJ1-1, the V gene TRBV3-1; D not resolved. The CDR3 is made up of 15 amino acids. Per germline, CDR1 LGHDT and CDR2 YNNKEL (reference sequence). The V gene lost 1 base and the J gene lost 3 bases, with 12 bases spanning the gap. The entire variable domain, with the rest obtained from reference TRBV3-1 and TRBJ1-1, is as follows: DTAVSQTPKYLVTQMGNDKSIKCEQNLGHDTMYWYKQDSKKFLKIMFSYNNKELIINETVPNRFSPKSPDKAHLNLHINSLELGDSAVYFCASSQAAARHTEAFFGQGTRLTVV.

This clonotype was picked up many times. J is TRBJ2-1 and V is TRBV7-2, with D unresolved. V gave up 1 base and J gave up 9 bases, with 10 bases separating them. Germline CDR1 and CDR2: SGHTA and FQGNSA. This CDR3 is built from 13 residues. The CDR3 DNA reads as TGTGCCAGCAGCTTAGGAATAAAGGGTGAGCAGTTCTTC. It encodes CASSLGIKGEQFF.

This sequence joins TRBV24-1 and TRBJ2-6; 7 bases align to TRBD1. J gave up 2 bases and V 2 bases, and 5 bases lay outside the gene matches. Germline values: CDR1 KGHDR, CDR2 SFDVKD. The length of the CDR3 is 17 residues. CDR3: CATSDSQGVAGANVLTF. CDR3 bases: TGTGCCACCAGTGATTCCCAGGGGGTCGCTGGGGCCAACGTCCTGACTTTC.

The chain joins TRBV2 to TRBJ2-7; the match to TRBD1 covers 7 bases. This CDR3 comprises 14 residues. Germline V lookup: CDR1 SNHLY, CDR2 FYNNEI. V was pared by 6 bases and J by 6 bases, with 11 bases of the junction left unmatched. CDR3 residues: CASSFIQGPREQYV. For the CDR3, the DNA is TGTGCCAGCAGCTTCATACAGGGGCCCCGCGAGCAGTACGTC.

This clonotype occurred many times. CDR3 bases: TGTGCCAGCAGTTACGGGGAGGTTTACGAGCAGTACTTC. Translation: CASSYGEVYEQYF. This rearrangement joins TRBV6-2 or TRBV6-3 to TRBJ2-7, with a possible D match to TRBD2 (6 bases). Germline V gene lookup returns CDR1 MNHEY and CDR2 SVGEGT. Trimming cost V 2 bases and J 4 bases, with 9 bases left between them. The CDR3 is 13 amino acids.

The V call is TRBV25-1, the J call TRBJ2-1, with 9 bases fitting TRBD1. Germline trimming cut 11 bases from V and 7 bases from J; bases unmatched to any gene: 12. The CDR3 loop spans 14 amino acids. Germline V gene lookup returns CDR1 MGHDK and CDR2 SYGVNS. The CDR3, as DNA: TGTGCCGGTGGGGAGGGACAGGGTAAGAATGAGCAGTTCTTC. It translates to CAGGEGQGKNEQFF.

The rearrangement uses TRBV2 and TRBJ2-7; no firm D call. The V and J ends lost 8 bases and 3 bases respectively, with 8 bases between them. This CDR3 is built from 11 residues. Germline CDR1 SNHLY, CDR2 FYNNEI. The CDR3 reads CASGRSYEQYF. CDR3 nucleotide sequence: TGTGCCAGCGGGCGGAGCTACGAGCAGTACTTC.

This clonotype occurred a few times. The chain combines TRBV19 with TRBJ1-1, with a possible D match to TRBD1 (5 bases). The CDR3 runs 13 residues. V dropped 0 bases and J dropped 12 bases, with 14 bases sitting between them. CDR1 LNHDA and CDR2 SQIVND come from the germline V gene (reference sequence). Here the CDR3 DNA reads TGTGCCAGTAGTATAGATGCGAGCAGGGATACTTTCTTT. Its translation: CASSIDASRDTFF.

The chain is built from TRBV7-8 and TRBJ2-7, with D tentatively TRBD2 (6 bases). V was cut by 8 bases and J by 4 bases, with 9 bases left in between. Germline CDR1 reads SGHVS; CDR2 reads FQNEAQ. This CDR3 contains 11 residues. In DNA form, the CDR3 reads TGTGCCAGCGGGACTGAGTACGAGCAGTACTTC. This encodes CASGTEYEQYF.

CDR3: CASSFSGGSTEAFF. DNA for the CDR3: TGCGCCAGCAGCTTTTCAGGGGGAAGTACTGAAGCTTTCTTT. The gene calls are TRBV5-1 and TRBJ1-1, with 7 bases aligning to TRBD1. Trimming took 2 bases from V and 5 from J; bases not matched to a gene: 6. In germline, CDR1 is SGHRS, CDR2 YFSETQ. The CDR3 loop spans 14 amino acids.